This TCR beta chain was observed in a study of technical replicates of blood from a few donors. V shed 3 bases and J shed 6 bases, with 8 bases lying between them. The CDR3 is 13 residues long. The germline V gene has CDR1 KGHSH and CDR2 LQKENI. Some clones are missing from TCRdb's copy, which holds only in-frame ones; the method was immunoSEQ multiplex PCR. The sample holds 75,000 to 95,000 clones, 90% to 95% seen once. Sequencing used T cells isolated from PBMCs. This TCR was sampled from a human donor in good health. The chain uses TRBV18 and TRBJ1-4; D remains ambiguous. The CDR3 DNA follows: TGTGCCAGCTCACCGGGAGAGGATGAAAAACTGTTTTTT. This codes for CASSPGEDEKLFF.